Described below is a single TCR beta chain sequence and its context. Its cognate antigen is unknown. Germline CDR1 reads SGDLS; CDR2 reads YYNGEE. The V segment lost 3 bases and the J segment 10 bases; nucleotides outside the gene matches: 11. The CDR3 runs 15 residues. Only in-frame clones appear in the TCRdb table, and some are missing; sequencing was by immunoSEQ multiplex PCR. The table shows about 200,000 clones, with approximately 86% occurring only once. The record originates from a study of cytomegalovirus exposure and HLA in healthy donors. Overall study results and limits: The tendency of first-cohort TCR clusters to co-occur in the approximately 110 validation repertoires was the finding of a later analysis.

The origin of this receptor is a woman aged 18-29 years in good health and CMV-seronegative. This sequence joins TRBV9 and TRBJ2-1, with 9 bases matching TRBD1. The sample comprised PBMCs. Written as DNA, the CDR3 is TGTGCCAGCAGCGCAGGGGGACAGGGATGGGGCGAGCAGTTCTTC. Protein sequence: CASSAGGQGWGEQFF.